This entry concerns a single T cell receptor (beta chain). TCRdb derives one entry per CDR3 protein from the 5' RACE reads, leaving out DNA. This sample's table has 350,000 to 400,000 distinct CDR3 sequences. This sample stems from a study of T cells expressing NK-cell markers. The CDR3 spans 16 residues. The germline CDR1 and CDR2 sequences are SGHRS and YFSETQ. This chain uses TRBV5-1 with TRBJ2-2; TCRdb selects TRBD1, and the lack of DNA leaves this call unchecked. The TCR sequence derives from a woman in her 50s in good health. Sequencing was performed on blood T cells: a sorted CD56 or NKG2C T cell subset, CD4+ or CD8+ T cells, or bulk PBMC T cells (not recorded which). The CDR3 region is CASSYVRQTFTGELFF.